Listed here are 21 T cell receptor beta chains from one sample, sequenced in a study of blood T cell repertoires in COVID-19. Sequencing used immunoSEQ multiplex PCR; TCRdb keeps in-frame clones, though not all of them. Among around 130,000 clones listed, roughly four fifths were seen once. Sequencing input: peripheral blood. These receptor sequences come from a human donor in a cohort sampled during active COVID-19.

The CDR3 here is CASSKRGTGFTGANVLTF. The CDR3 DNA is TGTGCCAGCAGTAAGCGGGGGACAGGGTTTACTGGGGCCAACGTCCTGACTTTC. The chain carries TRBV21-1 and TRBJ2-6; the D call in the table, TRBD1, was not verified against the DNA. TRBV21-1 is a known pseudogene. This CDR3 contains 18 residues.

The chain recombines TRBV5-4 with TRBJ2-5; 9 nucleotides agree with TRBD1. Per the germline V gene, CDR1 is SGHNT and CDR2 is YYREEE (reference sequence). The CDR3 is 14 amino acids. The junction had 5 bases not matched to a gene; V was cut back by 3 bases and J by 5 bases. CDR3: CASSSGTGFETQYF. CDR3 bases: TGTGCCAGCAGCTCCGGGACAGGGTTTGAGACCCAGTACTTC.

The chain carries TRBV12-5 and TRBJ2-5, with 11 bases identical to TRBD2. V gave up 1 base and J gave up 5 bases; unmatched junction bases: 3. This CDR3 spans 15 amino acids. Germline V gene data show CDR1 as LGHNT and CDR2 as FRNRAP. The CDR3 here is CASGLGLAGSETQYF. CDR3 DNA: TGTGCTAGTGGTTTGGGACTAGCGGGGTCCGAGACCCAGTACTTC.

This clone came up a few times. CDR3: CASSRTGEGNQPQHF. The DNA for the CDR3 is TGTGCCAGCAGCCGGACAGGGGAAGGGAATCAGCCCCAGCATTTT. The rearrangement links TRBV2 to TRBJ1-5; 9 bases fit TRBD1. V lost 6 bases and J lost 4; bases outside the gene matches: 7. Germline V CDR1 and CDR2: SNHLY, FYNNEI. This CDR3 has 15 amino acids.

The CDR3 loop reads CASSNADAGNTEAFF. Written as DNA, the CDR3 is TGTGCCAGCAGCAATGCTGACGCGGGGAACACTGAAGCTTTCTTT. This chain links TRBV5-4 with TRBJ1-1; D is ambiguous. In germline, CDR1 is SGHNT, CDR2 YYREEE (reference sequence). CDR3 length: 15 amino acids. Trimming took 4 bases from V and 1 from J, leaving 14 bases between them.

The CDR3 is CASSFANNEQFF. Here the CDR3 DNA reads TGTGCCAGCAGCTTCGCGAACAATGAGCAGTTCTTC. The chain employs TRBV13 and TRBJ2-1; no clear D. Germline CDR1 and CDR2: PRHDT and FYEKMQ (reference sequence). Trimming cost V 3 bases and J 5 bases, with 5 bases left between them. This CDR3 is built from 12 residues. Using reference TRBV13 and TRBJ2-1 for the parts outside the CDR3, the full variable domain is AAGVIQSPRHLIKEKRETATLKCYPIPRHDTVYWYQQGPGQDPQFLISFYEKMQSDKGSIPDRFSAQQFSDYHSELNMSSLELGDSALYFCASSFANNEQFFGPGTRLTVL.

V usage is TRBV6-5 and J usage is TRBJ2-2; 7 bases agree with TRBD2. With V trimmed by 8 bases and J by 4 bases, 4 bases remained unmatched. The CDR3 runs to 13 residues. Germline V CDR1 and CDR2: MNHEY, SVGAGI. The CDR3 spells CASAGLVTGELFF. DNA for the CDR3: TGTGCCAGCGCAGGACTAGTCACCGGGGAGCTGTTTTTT.

This chain connects TRBV6-1 to TRBJ1-5; D is possibly TRBD1 (5 bases). The CDR3 covers 16 residues. Looked up from germline, CDR1 is MNHNS and CDR2 is SASEGT. V was cut by 4 bases and J by 0 bases, with 13 bases left in between. The CDR3 nucleotides are TGTGCCAGCAGTGCCTCTTACAGGTATAGCAATCAGCCCCAGCATTTT. Protein product: CASSASYRYSNQPQHF.

V and J are TRBV27 and TRBJ2-7; possibly TRBD1 for D (5 bases). There are 13 residues in the CDR3. CDR1 and CDR2 from the germline V gene are MNHEY and SMNVEV (reference sequence). V was shortened by 3 bases and J by 2 bases, with 8 bases between the two germline ends. The DNA of the CDR3 is TGTGCCAGCAGTTTTTGGGGCCCCTACGAGCAGTACTTC. It encodes CASSFWGPYEQYF.

V and J are TRBV14 and TRBJ2-5; TRBD2 is a possible D gene (5 bases). The CDR3 has 14 residues. Germline CDR1 SGHDN, CDR2 FVKESK. Trimming cost V 4 bases and J 5 bases, with 14 bases left between them. The CDR3 sequence: CASSRAVGGETQYF. CDR3 DNA sequence: TGTGCCAGCAGCCGTGCAGTGGGCGGGGAGACCCAGTACTTC.

The rearrangement links TRBV7-7 to TRBJ2-2; D is uncertain. Germline loops: CDR1 SSHAT, CDR2 FNYEAQ (reference sequence). This CDR3 is 13 amino acids long. V lost 0 bases to trimming and J lost 3 bases, with 2 bases between them. For the CDR3, the DNA is TGTGCCAGCAGCTTAGCCGACACCGGGGAGCTGTTTTTT. Amino acid sequence: CASSLADTGELFF.

This CDR3 is CASSQSLYQGSTEAFF. As DNA, the CDR3 is TGTGCCAGCAGCCAATCGCTTTACCAGGGGAGTACTGAAGCTTTCTTT. The J gene is TRBJ1-1, the V gene TRBV3-1 (or the pseudogene TRBV3-2); D might be TRBD1 (6 bases). Germline V gives CDR1 LGHDT, CDR2 YNNKEL (reference sequence). The CDR3 has 16 amino acids. V lost 2 bases and J 5 bases, leaving 18 bases between the germline ends.

The V call is TRBV18, the J call TRBJ2-7; 7 bases line up with TRBD1. This CDR3 region has 13 residues. Germline V gene lookup returns CDR1 KGHSH and CDR2 LQKENI. The trim removed 3 bases at V and 5 bases at J, leaving 4 bases unmatched. This chain's CDR3 is CASSPFTGDEQYF. The CDR3 nucleotides read TGTGCCAGCTCACCCTTCACAGGGGACGAGCAGTACTTC.

Notes on this clone: This same CDR3 is encoded by further DNA sequences in the sample. This chain connects TRBV11-2 to TRBJ2-7; TRBD1 matches 8 bases. With 3 bases clipped from V and 2 bases from J, the junction kept 3 bases outside the gene matches. The CDR3 spans 14 residues. Germline CDR1 reads SGHAT; CDR2 reads FQNNGV. CDR3 sequence (DNA): TGTGCCAGCAGCTTGGGGACAGGCACCTACGAGCAGTACTTC. Its translation: CASSLGTGTYEQYF.

The V gene is TRBV25-1, the J gene TRBJ1-4, with 12 bases identical to TRBD1. The junction had 12 bases not matched to a gene; V was cut back by 5 bases and J by 5 bases. The CDR3 length is 18 residues. Germline CDR1 is MGHDK and CDR2 is SYGVNS. The CDR3 coding sequence is TGTGCCAGCAGTCCAGCAGTGGGACAGGGGGCAAGGAATGAAAAACTGTTTTTT. It encodes CASSPAVGQGARNEKLFF. Looking up the rest from reference TRBV25-1 and TRBJ1-4 gives the full variable domain: EADIYQTPRYLVIGTGKKITLECSQTMGHDKMYWYQQDPGMELHLIHYSYGVNSTEKGDLSSESTVSRIRTEHFPLTLESARPSHTSQYLCASSPAVGQGARNEKLFFGSGTQLSVL.

In this sample, this clone turned up a few times. The chain uses TRBV5-1 and TRBJ2-5, with 10 positions matching TRBD2. The CDR3 covers 14 residues. V gave up 4 bases and J gave up 3 bases; unmatched junction bases: 3. The germline V gene encodes CDR1 SGHRS and CDR2 YFSETQ. In DNA form, the CDR3 reads TGCGCCAGCAGCACCCTAGCGGGGGAAGAGACCCAGTACTTC. Amino acid sequence: CASSTLAGEETQYF.

The V call is TRBV6-5, the J call TRBJ2-7, with TRBD2 as a possible D gene (6 bases). CDR1 and CDR2 from the germline V gene are MNHEY and SVGAGI. V shed 5 bases and J shed 3 bases, with 14 bases lying between them. The CDR3 spans 14 residues. The CDR3 DNA reads TGTGCCAGCAGTCGGGACTGGTGGGGCTACGAGCAGTACTTC. It encodes CASSRDWWGYEQYF.

This clone was picked up one time. V is TRBV3-1 (or the pseudogene TRBV3-2) and J is TRBJ2-2, with a weak D call TRBD1 (6 bases). Looked up from germline, CDR1 is LGHDT and CDR2 is YNNKEL (reference sequence). V lost 4 bases and J 4 bases, leaving 19 bases between the germline ends. The CDR3 extends over 17 amino acids. CDR3 sequence: CASSRAPGVLGTGELFF. CDR3 DNA sequence: TGTGCCAGCAGCCGCGCCCCAGGGGTTCTGGGCACCGGGGAGCTGTTTTTT.

The V call is TRBV7-8, the J call TRBJ2-3, with D tentatively TRBD1 (6 bases). This CDR3 contains 14 residues. V was trimmed by 5 bases and J by 0 bases, leaving 9 bases between them. The V gene's germline CDR1 is SGHVS and CDR2 FQNEAQ. The CDR3 spells CASSVQGSTDTQYF. CDR3 coding DNA: TGTGCCAGCAGCGTACAGGGTAGCACAGATACGCAGTATTTT.

The rearrangement joins TRBV5-1 to TRBJ1-6; the D is unclear. The length of the CDR3 is 14 residues. The germline V and J ends were trimmed by 0 bases and 15 bases, with 16 bases remaining between them. CDR1 and CDR2 (germline): SGHRS, YFSETQ. As DNA, the CDR3 is TGCGCCAGCAGCTTGGGTGGCGGCGGGCTTGACCTCCACTTT. As protein: CASSLGGGGLDLHF.

This clone has more than one count but fewer than ten. The V gene is TRBV19, the J gene TRBJ2-3; D call uncertain. Germline CDR1 LNHDA, CDR2 SQIVND (reference sequence). There are 15 residues in the CDR3. The ends were cut back, 7 bases at V and 1 base at J, with 15 bases in the middle. The CDR3 spells CASIASPQGTDTQYF. The CDR3 nucleotides read TGTGCCAGTATTGCGTCCCCCCAGGGCACAGATACGCAGTATTTT.